This TCR beta chain was recovered during a study of shared clonotypes between healthy human individuals. Study-level findings and limits: Generation probability values for non-shared clonotypes were lower than those for clonotypes shared by all four donors.

Naive CD4+ cells were CD45RA-selected; the remaining cells were memory. Per the germline V gene, CDR1 is ENHRY and CDR2 is SYGVKD. J lost 3 bases, V lost 2 bases, and 4 bases had no gene match. There are 14 residues in the CDR3. With regard to this clone: The antigen is not known.

Sequencing was performed with immunoSEQ multiplex PCR; in TCRdb, only in-frame clones are kept and a portion is missing. The repertoire holds around 700,000 clones, with 60% to 80% as singletons. The sequenced sample consisted of memory CD4+ T cells sorted from blood. The sample's subset: CD45RA-negative fraction. This clonotype was sampled from a woman younger than 45 in good health. V gene TRBV10-3 combines with J gene TRBJ2-7; 7 bases are shared with TRBD1. The CDR3 DNA follows: TGTGCCATCAGTGAGAGGGGGCAGAACTACGAGCAGTACTTC. Translated: CAISERGQNYEQYF.